These 21 T cell receptor beta chains share one sample of origin, sequenced in a study of T-cell reconstitution after alpha-beta-depleted transplantation in children. Preparing the TCRbeta library involved the use of unique molecular identifiers. Each CDR3 protein gets one entry after TCRdb re-called the PCR reads with MiXCR. This sample carries about 600,000 distinct CDR3 sequences, under 15% of them seen once, and the ten largest clones take around 2%. The sample in question was PBMCs, mostly from graft donor cells, obtained 360 days after TCRalphabeta/CD19-depleted stem cell transplant. All receptors derive from a male patient aged 10 to 17 who had a stem cell transplant for acute myeloid leukemia, so the T cells may come from the graft donor.

In its sample, this clonotype was seen many times. CDR3 in DNA: TGTGCCAGCAGTACGACAGGGCGCAATGAGCAGTTCTTC. Translating it yields CASSTTGRNEQFF. The chain joins TRBV6-6 to TRBJ2-1; 7 nucleotides agree with TRBD1. CDR1 MNHNY and CDR2 SVGAGI come from the germline V gene (reference sequence). This CDR3 contains 13 residues. Losses at the gene ends were 5 bases for V and 6 bases for J; bases not matched to a gene: 4.

V usage is TRBV19 and J usage is TRBJ2-1; a possible D gene is TRBD1 (6 bases). Looked up from germline, CDR1 is LNHDA and CDR2 is SQIVND (reference sequence). This CDR3 is built from 15 residues. V shed 9 bases and J shed 8 bases, with 23 bases lying between them. The CDR3 protein is CASGILGASIYEQFF. CDR3 nucleotides: TGTGCCAGCGGCATATTGGGGGCGTCAATATATGAGCAGTTCTTC.

There are a few counts of this clonotype. The chain links TRBV4-3 to TRBJ2-3; 9 bases agree with TRBD1. The CDR3 totals 16 residues. The germline V gene encodes CDR1 LGHNA and CDR2 YSLEER. J lost 2 bases, V lost 0 bases, and 3 bases had no gene match. CDR3 amino acids: CASSQEGQGNTDTQYF. The CDR3 DNA reads TGCGCCAGCAGCCAAGAAGGACAGGGGAACACAGATACGCAGTATTTT.

This clonotype has more than one count but fewer than ten. The chain links TRBV6-1 to TRBJ1-1, with D unclear. V was clipped by 1 base and J by 0 bases, with 15 bases between them. Per the germline V gene, CDR1 is MNHNS and CDR2 is SASEGT. This CDR3 has 17 residues. In DNA form, the CDR3 reads TGTGCCAGCAGTGAAGTACTGAAGGGTTTAGTGAACACTGAAGCTTTCTTT. Its protein is CASSEVLKGLVNTEAFF.

This clonotype was seen only a few times. The chain joins TRBV20-1 to TRBJ2-2, with D possibly being TRBD2 (6 bases). In germline, CDR1 is DFQATT, CDR2 SNEGSKA (reference sequence). Trimming took off 6 bases at V and 1 base at J, with 15 bases between the two ends. CDR3 length: 15 residues. The CDR3 nucleotides are TGCAGTGCCGACCGGGGGTCAGTGAACACCGGGGAGCTGTTTTTT. Its protein is CSADRGSVNTGELFF.

V is TRBV20-1 and J is TRBJ2-4, with a weak D call TRBD2 (5 bases). The germline V gene has CDR1 DFQATT and CDR2 SNEGSKA (reference sequence). The CDR3 has 12 residues. Between the trimmed V and J ends, which lost 0 bases and 6 bases, there was a span of 6 bases. For the CDR3, the DNA is TGCAGTGCTAGAGAGGGAGTAAACATTCAGTACTTC. It encodes CSAREGVNIQYF.

This clonotype turned up a few times. The gene calls are TRBV12-3 or TRBV12-4 and TRBJ2-1; D possibly corresponds to TRBD1 (6 bases). V lost 2 bases and J 8 bases, leaving 22 bases between the germline ends. The CDR3 contains 17 residues. This chain's CDR3 is CASSLRGGPRITDEQFF. CDR3 DNA sequence: TGTGCCAGCAGTTTAAGAGGGGGTCCTAGAATCACCGATGAGCAGTTCTTC.

This clonotype came up a few times. V is TRBV5-1 and J is TRBJ2-7; D gene uncertain. Germline loops: CDR1 SGHRS, CDR2 YFSETQ. The V end lost 5 bases, the J end lost 3 bases, and 12 bases lay between the germline ends. The CDR3 totals 13 residues. CDR3 loop: CASRTDGLYEQYF. The CDR3 DNA reads as TGCGCCAGCAGAACAGACGGCCTCTACGAGCAGTACTTC.

CDR3 amino acids: CASSLVAGQHTGELFF. Written as DNA, the CDR3 is TGTGCCAGCAGCTTAGTTGCGGGGCAACACACCGGGGAGCTGTTTTTT. The rearrangement uses TRBV7-9 and TRBJ2-2, with D perhaps matching TRBD2 (6 bases). The CDR3 consists of 16 residues. Germline values: CDR1 SEHNR, CDR2 FQNEAQ (reference sequence). V shed 1 base and J shed 3 bases, with 12 bases lying between them.

This clonotype was counted a few times. This rearrangement joins TRBV5-1 to TRBJ2-7, with 10 bases identical to TRBD1. This CDR3 has 11 residues. Per germline, CDR1 SGHRS and CDR2 YFSETQ. V shed 5 bases and J 9 bases; nucleotides not matched to a gene: 2. This chain's CDR3 is CASRRQGAQYF. Here the CDR3 DNA reads TGCGCCAGCAGGCGACAGGGGGCGCAGTACTTC.

This clonotype was seen a handful of times. This chain uses TRBV28 with TRBJ2-4, with D uncertain. Germline values: CDR1 MDHEN, CDR2 SYDVKM. This CDR3 contains 15 residues. The V gene lost 5 bases and the J gene lost 2 bases, with 13 bases spanning the gap. The CDR3 loop reads CASSRKGLTKNIQYF. The CDR3 DNA sequence: TGTGCCAGCAGTAGGAAGGGATTAACCAAAAACATTCAGTACTTC.

Many counts were recorded for this clonotype. The chain is built from TRBV14 and TRBJ2-7; the D gene is possibly TRBD1 (6 bases). The CDR3 is 15 residues long. V lost 2 bases and J 0 bases, leaving 11 bases between the germline ends. Germline V CDR1 and CDR2: SGHDN, FVKESK. The CDR3 bases are TGTGCCAGCAGCCAACAACAGGGCCTCTCCTACGAGCAGTACTTC. It encodes CASSQQQGLSYEQYF.

The chain has TRBV5-1 and TRBJ2-1, with TRBD2 matching 7 bases. CDR1 is SGHRS, CDR2 YFSETQ, per germline. The CDR3 runs 15 residues. V was clipped by 1 base and J by 7 bases; unmatched bases: 8. CDR3 sequence (DNA): TGCGCCAGCAGCTTGATATCCGGGAGGAGGAATGAGCAGTTCTTC. Translated: CASSLISGRRNEQFF.

This clonotype was counted at least ten times. This rearrangement joins TRBV7-6 to TRBJ2-7; 13 bases fit TRBD2. V shed 5 bases, J shed 7 bases, and the junction held 8 bases outside the gene matches. Germline CDR1 and CDR2: SGHVS and FNYEAQ. The length of the CDR3 is 15 residues. The chain's CDR3 is CASSTGLAGVGEQYF. The CDR3 bases are TGTGCCAGCAGCACCGGACTAGCGGGAGTCGGAGAGCAGTACTTC.

This clonotype has only a few counts. This chain connects TRBV10-3 to TRBJ2-1, with 10 bases aligning to TRBD2. Germline CDR1 and CDR2: ENHRY and SYGVKD. CDR3 size: 16 residues. Trimming removed 10 bases from V and 6 bases from J; junction bases left unmatched: 15. In DNA, the CDR3 is TGTGCCACCCATCATAGCGGGAGGTTCTCCGGCAATGAGCAGTTCTTC. This encodes CATHHSGRFSGNEQFF.

In this sample, this clonotype turned up a few times. This chain joins TRBV12-3 or TRBV12-4 and TRBJ2-1; 13 bases line up with TRBD2. The CDR3 contains 14 residues. The V and J ends lost 10 bases and 4 bases, in that order; junction bases with no gene match: 4. The CDR3 protein is CAIPGLAGYNEQFF. The CDR3 region has the DNA TGTGCCATCCCGGGACTAGCGGGGTACAATGAGCAGTTCTTC.

The V and J genes are TRBV7-3 and TRBJ2-7; the D gene is possibly TRBD2 (5 bases). CDR1 is SGHTA and CDR2 is FQGTGA in the germline V gene. V was clipped by 5 bases and J by 2 bases, with 16 bases between them. The CDR3 loop spans 15 amino acids. The DNA of the CDR3 is TGTGCCAGCAGCCCGTCAGCCGGAGGACCCTACGAGCAGTACTTC. Translation: CASSPSAGGPYEQYF.

The chain has TRBV12-3 or TRBV12-4 and TRBJ2-1; no reliable D call. CDR3 length equals 18 residues. V lost 3 bases to trimming and J lost 0 bases, with 18 bases between them. In DNA form, the CDR3 reads TGTGCCAGCAGTTTTGCGCGTACGGTGGCAAGCTCCTACAATGAGCAGTTCTTC. Its translation: CASSFARTVASSYNEQFF.

The chain joins TRBV20-1 to TRBJ2-7; D is perhaps TRBD1 (6 bases). The CDR3 contains 15 residues. Trimming took 3 bases from V and 6 from J, leaving 21 bases between them. Per the germline V gene, CDR1 is DFQATT and CDR2 is SNEGSKA (reference sequence). This chain's CDR3 is CSARGPGQSNREQYF. The CDR3 nucleotides are TGCAGTGCTAGGGGACCGGGACAATCGAATCGCGAGCAGTACTTC.

This chain joins TRBV29-1 and TRBJ2-1, with D uncertain. V shed 5 bases and J shed 9 bases, with 17 bases lying between them. The germline CDR1 and CDR2 sequences are SQVTM and ANQGSEA. The CDR3 is made up of 13 amino acids. The DNA of the CDR3 is TGCAGCGTTCCGTTAGCTGGAGTTGGTGAGCAGTTCTTC. It is translated as CSVPLAGVGEQFF.

V usage is TRBV20-1 and J usage is TRBJ1-5; 7 bases fit TRBD1. The germline V gene encodes CDR1 DFQATT and CDR2 SNEGSKA (reference sequence). Losses at the gene ends were 2 bases for V and 2 bases for J; bases not matched to a gene: 3. The CDR3 sequence is 14 residues long. The CDR3 loop reads CSARMGTGNQPQHF. DNA for the CDR3: TGCAGTGCTAGAATGGGGACAGGCAATCAGCCCCAGCATTTT.